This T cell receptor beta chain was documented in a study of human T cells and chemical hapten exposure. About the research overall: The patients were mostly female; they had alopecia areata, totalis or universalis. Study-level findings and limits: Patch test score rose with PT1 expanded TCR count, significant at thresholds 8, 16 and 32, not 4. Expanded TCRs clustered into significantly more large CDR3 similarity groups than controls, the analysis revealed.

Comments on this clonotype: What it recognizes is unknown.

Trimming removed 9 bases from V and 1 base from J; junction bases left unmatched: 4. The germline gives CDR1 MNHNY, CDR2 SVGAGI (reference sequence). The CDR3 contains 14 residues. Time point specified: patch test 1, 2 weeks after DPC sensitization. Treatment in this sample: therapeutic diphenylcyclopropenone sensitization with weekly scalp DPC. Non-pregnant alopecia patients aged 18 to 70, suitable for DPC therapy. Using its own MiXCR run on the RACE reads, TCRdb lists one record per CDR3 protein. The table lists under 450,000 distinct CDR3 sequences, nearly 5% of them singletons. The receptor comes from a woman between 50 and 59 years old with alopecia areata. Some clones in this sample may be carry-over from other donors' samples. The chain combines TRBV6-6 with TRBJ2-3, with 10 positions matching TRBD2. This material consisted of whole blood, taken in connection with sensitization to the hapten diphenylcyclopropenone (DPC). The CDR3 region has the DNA TGTGCCAGTCTAGCGGGAGCCGGCACAGATACGCAGTATTTT. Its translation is CASLAGAGTDTQYF.